This T cell receptor (beta chain) was captured by sequencing in a study of CD8 T cells in Susac syndrome. Healthy donors matched for age and sex were used as controls. The authors reverse transcribed roughly 0.5 to 1 ug RNA with random hexamers. TCRdb redid the calling of the immunoSEQ multiplex PCR reads with MiXCR, one entry per CDR3 protein. The sample holds fewer than 150,000 distinct CDR3 sequences, over 85% seen once. Sequencing was performed on CD8+ T cells from PBMCs. The sequence was collected from a human donor in good health.

CDR3 sequence (DNA): TGTGCCAGCAGGCTCGGGATCGGGAACAAAAACATTCAGTACTTC. Translated: CASRLGIGNKNIQYF. V is TRBV6-2 or TRBV6-3 and J is TRBJ2-4; tentatively, D is TRBD2 (5 bases). The CDR3 length is 15 residues. The germline gives CDR1 MNHEY, CDR2 SVGEGT. V dropped 6 bases and J dropped 3 bases, with 15 bases sitting between them.